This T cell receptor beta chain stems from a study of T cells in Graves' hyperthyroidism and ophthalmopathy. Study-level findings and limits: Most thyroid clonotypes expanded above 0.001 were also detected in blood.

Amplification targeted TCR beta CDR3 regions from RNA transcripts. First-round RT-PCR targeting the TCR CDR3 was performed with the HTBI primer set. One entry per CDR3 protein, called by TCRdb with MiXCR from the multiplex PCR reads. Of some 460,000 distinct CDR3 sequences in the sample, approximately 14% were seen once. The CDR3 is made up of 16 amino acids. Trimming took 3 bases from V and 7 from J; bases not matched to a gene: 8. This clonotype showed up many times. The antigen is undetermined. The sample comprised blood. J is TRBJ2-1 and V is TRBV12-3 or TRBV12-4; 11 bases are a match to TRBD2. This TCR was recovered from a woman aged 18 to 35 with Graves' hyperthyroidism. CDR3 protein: CASSLGLAGGGNEQFF. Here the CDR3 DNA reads TGTGCCAGCAGTTTGGGGCTAGCGGGGGGAGGTAATGAGCAGTTCTTC.